The clone carrying this T cell receptor beta chain was detected once. Seattle patients were enrolled during active infection and followed longitudinally. CDR3 length: 14 amino acids. Germline CDR1 reads SGHRS; CDR2 reads YFSETQ. V lost 1 base to trimming and J lost 3 bases, with 10 bases between them. The data were obtained in a study of blood T cell repertoires in COVID-19. In the study overall: The study drew acute and convalescent COVID-19 samples from the United States, Italy and Spain. PBMCs, B-cell-depleted T cells, or T cells provided the cDNA or gDNA that made up the material.

Profiling relied on immunoSEQ multiplex PCR, and the TCRdb table lists in-frame clones only, not all of them. This sample has 300,000 to 350,000 clones, with nearly 90% found just once. The sequence was obtained from a woman between 40 and 50 years old with COVID-19, enrolled during active disease. Input material: peripheral blood. The rearrangement links TRBV5-1 to TRBJ1-1; D perhaps matches TRBD1 (6 bases). CDR3 DNA sequence: TGCGCCAGCAGCTTGTTCGGGGGGCACACTGAAGCTTTCTTT. Amino acid sequence: CASSLFGGHTEAFF.